This record concerns one T cell receptor (beta chain) sequence. Trimming at V came to 4 bases and at J to 8 bases, leaving 10 bases not matched to a gene. Per germline, CDR1 SQVTM and CDR2 ANQGSEA. This CDR3 spans 16 amino acids. Profiled with immunoSEQ multiplex PCR; TCRdb holds only in-frame clones, not every one. The sample lists fewer than 400,000 clones; roughly 89% were seen once. Grouping used clinical history reported by participants in a survey and questionnaire. The data derive from a study of blood T cell repertoires in COVID-19. The source is a man in his sixties who had recovered from COVID-19. This chain connects TRBV29-1 to TRBJ2-1; 14 bases are a match to TRBD2. The sequenced sample was PBMCs or T cells enriched from blood (not recorded which). The DNA of the CDR3 is TGCAGCGTTGGGCAGACCGGGACTAGCGGGAGCGATGAGCAGTTCTTC. This sequence encodes CSVGQTGTSGSDEQFF.